A selection of T cell receptor beta chains follows, all from one sample in a study of regulatory T cells in long-lasting Graves disease. MiXCR, applied by TCRdb to the multiplex PCR reads, yields one record per CDR3 protein. The sample includes approximately 350,000 distinct CDR3 sequences, over 15% seen only once; the top ten take 25% to 30%. The same sample was also studied in work on T cells in Graves' hyperthyroidism and ophthalmopathy.

The sequencing here drew on peripheral blood mononuclear cells (PBMCs), taken at new diagnosis, from a patient treated with antithyroid drugs. Receptor source: a man in his forties or fifties with Graves disease. The CDR3 runs from the conserved cysteine through the conserved F or W. The order of the fields is CDR3 DNA, CDR3 protein, V gene, J gene, clone size, D gene. A D gene is named only where the DNA matches it firmly. Clone size is stated in some rows and not others, as once, few, many or a class when expanded.

DNA: TGTGCCAGCAGCTTATTGGGGGCGAGAGTCAATGAGCAGTTCTTC
CDR3: CASSLLGARVNEQFF
V: TRBV7-2
J: TRBJ2-1
size: -
D: -

DNA: TGTGCCAGCAGCTCCCCCGGGACAGGGTTCAACACCGGGGAGCTGTTTTTT
CDR3: CASSSPGTGFNTGELFF
V: TRBV11-2
J: TRBJ2-2
size: -
D: TRBD1

DNA: TGTGCCAGCAGCTTCTCCTCAGGGGCCGAGCAGTACTTC
CDR3: CASSFSSGAEQYF
V: TRBV7-9
J: TRBJ2-7
size: -
D: -

DNA: TGTGCCAGCAGCTTAGATCCCAGGAACTATGGCTACACCTTC
CDR3: CASSLDPRNYGYTF
V: TRBV11-2
J: TRBJ1-2
size: few
D: -

DNA: TGTGCCAGCAGTTCTCCGGGGACAGGCGGCACAGATACGCAGTATTTT
CDR3: CASSSPGTGGTDTQYF
V: TRBV28
J: TRBJ2-3
size: -
D: TRBD1

DNA: TGTGCCAGCAGCCACACTAGCGGGGAGTTTCAGTACTTC
CDR3: CASSHTSGEFQYF
V: TRBV3-1
J: TRBJ2-4
size: many
D: TRBD2

DNA: TGTGCCAGCAGCGTGCAAGCGGGGGAAGGAACAGATACGCAGTATTTT
CDR3: CASSVQAGEGTDTQYF
V: TRBV7-3
J: TRBJ2-3
size: many
D: TRBD2

DNA: TGTGCCAGCAGTTTCCAGTTGGGCAGGGGGCGAGAGACCCAGTACTTC
CDR3: CASSFQLGRGRETQYF
V: TRBV28
J: TRBJ2-5
size: many
D: TRBD1

DNA: TGTGCCAGCTCACCGTTCGGGGAAACCTACGAGCAGTACTTC
CDR3: CASSPFGETYEQYF
V: TRBV18
J: TRBJ2-7
size: many
D: -

DNA: TGTGCCAGCAGCGTAGGGACAGGGACATTTGAGACCCAGTACTTC
CDR3: CASSVGTGTFETQYF
V: TRBV9
J: TRBJ2-5
size: -
D: TRBD1

DNA: TGCAGTGCTAGAGACGCAGGCCAGGGGGGCCAAAATTCACCCCTCCACTTT
CDR3: CSARDAGQGGQNSPLHF
V: TRBV20-1
J: TRBJ1-6
size: -
D: TRBD1

DNA: TGTGCCAGCAGCGACCCAAGACAGGGGTTGGACACAGATACGCAGTATTTT
CDR3: CASSDPRQGLDTDTQYF
V: TRBV7-9
J: TRBJ2-3
size: few
D: TRBD1

DNA: TGTGCCAGCAGCTTCTTCCCTATGGCAGGGGGTGAAAAACTGTTTTTT
CDR3: CASSFFPMAGGEKLFF
V: TRBV11-3
J: TRBJ1-4
size: many
D: TRBD1

DNA: TGTGCCAGCAGTGCCCCGGGCCAACGGAACACTGAAGCTTTCTTT
CDR3: CASSAPGQRNTEAFF
V: TRBV6-1
J: TRBJ1-1
size: -
D: -

DNA: TGCAGTGCCGTGACGGCCGGTTACGAGCAGTACTTC
CDR3: CSAVTAGYEQYF
V: TRBV20-1
J: TRBJ2-7
size: few
D: -

DNA: TGTGCCACCAGTGATAGACAGGACAACTATGGCTACACCTTC
CDR3: CATSDRQDNYGYTF
V: TRBV24-1
J: TRBJ1-2
size: -
D: -

DNA: TGTGCCAGCAGCCAAGGTGTCAGCCTCTCCTATAATTCACCCCTCCACTTT
CDR3: CASSQGVSLSYNSPLHF
V: TRBV14
J: TRBJ1-6
size: few
D: -

DNA: TGTGCCAGTCAAGTTAGTACGGGGTGGACTGAAGCTTTCTTT
CDR3: CASQVSTGWTEAFF
V: TRBV4-2
J: TRBJ1-1
size: -
D: -

DNA: TGTGCCAGCACCCACAGGGGCGTCAACAATGAGCAGTTCTTC
CDR3: CASTHRGVNNEQFF
V: TRBV12-3/TRBV12-4
J: TRBJ2-1
size: many
D: TRBD1

DNA: TGCAGCGTTGATGGACAGAACTACGAGCAGTACTTC
CDR3: CSVDGQNYEQYF
V: TRBV29-1
J: TRBJ2-7
size: few
D: -